The 8 T cell receptor beta chains given below trace back to one sample, sequenced in a study of CD8 T cells in Susac syndrome. cDNA came from about 0.5 to 1 ug RNA primed by random hexamers. TCRdb reprocessed the immunoSEQ multiplex PCR reads via MiXCR and lists one record per CDR3 protein. Of about 200,000 distinct CDR3 sequences in the sample, 90% to 95% were seen once. The sample consisted of CD4+ T cells from PBMCs. The receptors come from a human donor in good health.

The chain links TRBV4-1 to TRBJ1-5; TRBD1 is a possible D gene (6 bases). Per germline, CDR1 MGHRA and CDR2 YSYEKL. The CDR3 consists of 14 residues. Trimming left V 4 bases short and J 7 bases short, with 14 bases between. In DNA, the CDR3 is TGCGCCAGCAGCCGAGCGCAGGGGTACCAGCCCCAGCATTTT. Its translation: CASSRAQGYQPQHF.

V and J are TRBV30 and TRBJ2-1; 12 bases line up with TRBD2. The germline V gene has CDR1 GTSNPN and CDR2 SVGIG (reference sequence). The CDR3 totals 15 residues. The J segment lost 8 bases and the V segment lost 4 bases, leaving 9 bases of the junction unmatched. CDR3 amino acids: CAWKASGRASDEQFF. The CDR3 coding sequence is TGTGCCTGGAAGGCTAGCGGGAGGGCCTCGGATGAGCAGTTCTTC.

V usage is TRBV7-9 and J usage is TRBJ1-1; 7 bases are shared with TRBD1. The J segment lost 4 bases and the V segment lost 5 bases, leaving 10 bases of the junction unmatched. This CDR3 region has 15 residues. CDR1 is SEHNR and CDR2 is FQNEAQ in the germline V gene (reference sequence). The CDR3 protein is CASSRAGTAFTEAFF. CDR3 coding DNA: TGTGCCAGCAGCCGTGCCGGGACAGCCTTCACTGAAGCTTTCTTT.

Here the CDR3 reads CASSPSGTGYGYTF. The CDR3 bases are TGCGCCAGCAGCCCTTCGGGGACAGGCTATGGCTACACCTTC. This chain connects TRBV5-1 to TRBJ1-2, with 8 bases identical to TRBD1. V shed 4 bases and J 4 bases; nucleotides not matched to a gene: 6. Germline V lookup: CDR1 SGHRS, CDR2 YFSETQ. The CDR3 loop spans 14 amino acids.

The rearrangement joins TRBV20-1 to TRBJ2-1, with 7 bases lining up with TRBD2. V lost 5 bases to trimming and J lost 4 bases; unmatched junction nucleotides: 11. The CDR3 is 15 amino acids. Per the germline V gene, CDR1 is DFQATT and CDR2 is SNEGSKA (reference sequence). The CDR3 loop reads CSAPLLAMPYNEQFF. CDR3 nucleotide sequence: TGCAGTGCTCCCCTACTAGCGATGCCATACAATGAGCAGTTCTTC.

The rearrangement links TRBV2 to TRBJ1-2, with D perhaps TRBD1 (6 bases). The CDR3 spans 12 residues. V lost 6 bases, J lost 6 bases, and 11 bases lay in between. Germline values: CDR1 SNHLY, CDR2 FYNNEI. In DNA, the CDR3 is TGTGCCAGCAGCGAACAGGGTGATGGCTACACCTTC. Amino acids: CASSEQGDGYTF. Supplemented by reference TRBV2 and TRBJ1-2, the full variable domain reads EPEVTQTPSHQVTQMGQEVILRCVPISNHLYFYWYRQILGQKVEFLVSFYNNEISEKSEIFDDQFSVERPDGSNFTLKIRSTKLEDSAMYFCASSEQGDGYTFGSGTRLTVV.

This chain connects TRBV7-2 to TRBJ1-6; 11 nucleotides align to TRBD1. V shed 8 bases and J 11 bases; nucleotides not matched to a gene: 8. From germline, CDR1 is SGHTA and CDR2 FQGNSA. The length of the CDR3 is 14 residues. CDR3 sequence reads: CASAGDRGFTPLHF. CDR3 DNA: TGTGCCAGCGCGGGGGACAGGGGGTTTACACCCCTCCACTTT.

The J gene is TRBJ1-2, the V gene TRBV7-9; no clear D. The germline V gene encodes CDR1 SEHNR and CDR2 FQNEAQ (reference sequence). V was cut by 5 bases and J by 0 bases, with 10 bases left in between. The CDR3 runs to 14 residues. CDR3 nucleotide sequence: TGTGCCAGCAGCGAGACCCCTCCTAACTATGGCTACACCTTC. This gives the protein CASSETPPNYGYTF.